Following are 17 T cell receptor beta chains from one sample sequenced in a study of blood T cell repertoires in COVID-19. The table came from immunoSEQ multiplex PCR; TCRdb's copy has only in-frame clones and leaves some out. Of 62,000 or so clones listed, 89% are singletons. The specimen sequenced was peripheral blood. Receptor source: a man in his fifties or sixties with active COVID-19.

This clone showed up just a few times. V is TRBV6-6 and J is TRBJ2-2, with 9 positions matching TRBD1. Germline CDR1 and CDR2: MNHNY and SVGAGI (reference sequence). This CDR3 contains 15 residues. Losses at the gene ends were 2 bases for V and 4 bases for J; bases not matched to a gene: 2. CDR3 region: CASSYGTGPTGELFF. CDR3 coding DNA: TGTGCCAGCAGTTACGGGACAGGGCCCACCGGGGAGCTGTTTTTT.

The chain uses TRBV18 and TRBJ1-5; D gene unclear. CDR3 length equals 13 residues. V was trimmed by 2 bases and J by 5 bases, leaving 7 bases between them. CDR1 is KGHSH and CDR2 is LQKENI in the germline V gene. Here the CDR3 DNA reads TGTGCCAGCTCACCAAGCCGGGATCAGCCCCAGCATTTT. This sequence encodes CASSPSRDQPQHF.

The rearrangement joins TRBV11-2 to TRBJ1-3; 7 bases are a match to TRBD1. Germline trimming cut 0 bases from V and 2 bases from J; bases unmatched to any gene: 13. CDR1 is SGHAT and CDR2 is FQNNGV in the germline V gene. The length of the CDR3 is 19 residues. The CDR3 DNA follows: TGTGCCAGCAGCTTAGATTCGGGCGTCACAGGGGCGACTGGAAACACCATATATTTT. This codes for CASSLDSGVTGATGNTIYF.

CDR3 residues: CASSLGLGQNYGYTF. The CDR3 nucleotides are TGTGCCAGCAGCTTGGGACTGGGACAGAACTATGGCTACACCTTC. This rearrangement joins TRBV5-4 to TRBJ1-2, with 7 bases lining up with TRBD1. Per the germline V gene, CDR1 is SGHNT and CDR2 is YYREEE (reference sequence). J lost 2 bases, V lost 0 bases, and 4 bases had no gene match. The CDR3 covers 15 residues.

V gene TRBV23-1 combines with J gene TRBJ2-2, with D possibly being TRBD2 (5 bases). TRBV23-1 is an ORF for which the function is uncertain. CDR3 size: 16 residues. V shed 2 bases and J shed 7 bases, with 17 bases lying between them. As DNA, the CDR3 is TGCGCCAGCAGTCAACCGCGCCGGGATTTACACGGGGAGCTGTTTTTT. This sequence encodes CASSQPRRDLHGELFF.

This rearrangement joins TRBV18 to TRBJ1-5; TRBD1 is a possible D gene (6 bases). The germline V gene has CDR1 KGHSH and CDR2 LQKENI. The CDR3 has 15 residues. V was trimmed by 3 bases and J by 5 bases, leaving 14 bases between them. The CDR3 reads CASSPREGVYQPQHF. The CDR3 region has the DNA TGTGCCAGCTCACCCCGGGAGGGGGTGTATCAGCCCCAGCATTTT.

The rearrangement links TRBV6-2 or TRBV6-3 to TRBJ2-7; 7 bases match TRBD2. Germline loops: CDR1 MNHEY, CDR2 SVGEGT. The V segment lost 5 bases and the J segment 3 bases; nucleotides outside the gene matches: 7. This CDR3 has 14 residues. The CDR3 coding sequence is TGTGCCAGCAGTGACGGGCGGGGGTTCTACGAGCAGTACTTC. This gives the protein CASSDGRGFYEQYF.

This chain's CDR3 is CASSRSGGAGETQYF. The CDR3 DNA follows: TGTGCCAGCAGCCGTAGCGGGGGGGCCGGGGAGACCCAGTACTTC. J is TRBJ2-5 and V is TRBV6-5; 11 bases are shared with TRBD2. J lost 5 bases, V lost 6 bases, and 8 bases had no gene match. This CDR3 contains 15 residues. Looked up from germline, CDR1 is MNHEY and CDR2 is SVGAGI.

The gene calls are TRBV5-6 and TRBJ1-5; no definite D call. The CDR3 loop spans 18 amino acids. Deletions cut 0 bases from V and 0 bases from J, with 16 bases between. Germline lookup yields CDR1 SGHDT and CDR2 YYEEEE. The CDR3 DNA reads TGTGCCAGCAGCTTGGCTGGAACAGAACTTGATAGCAATCAGCCCCAGCATTTT. Its translation is CASSLAGTELDSNQPQHF.

The V call is TRBV2, the J call TRBJ1-2; TRBD1 matches at 7 bases. Germline CDR1 reads SNHLY; CDR2 reads FYNNEI. CDR3 size: 13 residues. V was clipped by 6 bases and J by 4 bases; unmatched bases: 5. The CDR3 reads CASRKQGSYGYTF. The DNA for the CDR3 is TGTGCCAGCAGGAAACAGGGGTCCTATGGCTACACCTTC.

V is TRBV15 and J is TRBJ2-7, with 9 bases lining up with TRBD1. V lost 5 bases, J lost 3 bases, and 2 bases stayed unmatched. The CDR3 spans 13 residues. The germline CDR1 and CDR2 sequences are LNHNV and YYDKDF (reference sequence). For the CDR3, the DNA is TGTGCCACCAGCGTGACAGGGGGCTACGAGCAGTACTTC. Translating gives CATSVTGGYEQYF.

V usage is TRBV5-1 and J usage is TRBJ1-5; 8 positions agree with TRBD1. With 0 bases clipped from V and 3 bases from J, the junction kept 2 bases outside the gene matches. CDR1 SGHRS and CDR2 YFSETQ come from the germline V gene. CDR3 length: 15 amino acids. Here the CDR3 DNA reads TGCGCCAGCAGCTTGGAGACAGGGGCCAATCAGCCCCAGCATTTT. This encodes CASSLETGANQPQHF.

The chain uses TRBV4-1 and TRBJ1-1; no definite D call. Trimming pared 1 base from V and 0 bases from J, leaving 12 bases between. The CDR3 contains 16 residues. In germline, CDR1 is MGHRA, CDR2 YSYEKL. The CDR3 bases are TGCGCCAGCAGCCAAGGCCCACAGACGTTGAACACTGAAGCTTTCTTT. This translates into CASSQGPQTLNTEAFF.

This rearrangement joins TRBV10-1 to TRBJ2-5; 11 bases map to TRBD2. The germline V gene encodes CDR1 WNHNN and CDR2 SYGVQD (reference sequence). The CDR3 loop spans 15 amino acids. V shed 5 bases and J 4 bases; nucleotides not matched to a gene: 6. The CDR3 loop reads CASSLAGGYGETQYF. Here the CDR3 DNA reads TGCGCCAGCAGTCTAGCGGGGGGATACGGAGAGACCCAGTACTTC.

This chain links TRBV20-1 with TRBJ1-2; D possibly corresponds to TRBD1 (6 bases). V shed 5 bases and J shed 8 bases, with 12 bases lying between them. The germline CDR1 and CDR2 sequences are DFQATT and SNEGSKA (reference sequence). CDR3 size: 11 residues. CDR3 amino acids: CSALKGDGYTF. CDR3 bases: TGCAGTGCTCTCAAGGGGGACGGCTACACCTTC.

V usage is TRBV9 and J usage is TRBJ2-5; D unresolved. The CDR3 is 12 residues long. Per the germline V gene, CDR1 is SGDLS and CDR2 is YYNGEE. The V end was cut by 3 bases, the J end by 3 bases, with 6 bases between. The CDR3 bases are TGTGCCAGCAGCGCCCTCGAAGAGACCCAGTACTTC. It specifies CASSALEETQYF.

The V gene is TRBV14, the J gene TRBJ1-2; possibly TRBD1 for D (5 bases). The V gene's germline CDR1 is SGHDN and CDR2 FVKESK. This CDR3 is built from 13 residues. The V end was cut by 3 bases, the J end by 7 bases, with 12 bases between. CDR3 sequence (DNA): TGTGCCAGCAGCCAGCATGGGGGAGGTGGCTACACCTTC. Translating gives CASSQHGGGGYTF.